This record covers a single T cell receptor beta chain. What it binds is unknown. Anti-CD25 beads selected CD4+CD25+ regulatory T cells from positively selected CD4+ cells. This sample was taken from a study of relationships among human T cell subsets. Notes on the study in general: Many CDR3s were shared across Th1, Th2 and regulatory subsets. V, D, J usage, CDR3 length and N-additions were similar across seven subsets.

The T cell receptor alpha and beta CDR3 regions were amplified from mRNA by semiquantitative ARM-PCR. ARM-PCR used tagged nested gene-specific primers, then communal superprimers for exponential amplification. TCRdb redid the calling of the multiplex PCR reads with MiXCR, one entry per CDR3 protein. The top ten clones hold under 2.5% of a sample with some 13,000 distinct CDR3 sequences, approximately 60% of them seen once. The sample was Tregs sorted from blood. The sequence was obtained from a man in his forties in good health.

The CDR3 DNA is TGCGCCAGCAGCCAAGATCCAAACACCGGGACAGCTCAAATCAATCAGCCCCAGCATTTT. Amino acid sequence: CASSQDPNTGTAQINQPQHF. V usage is TRBV4-1 and J usage is TRBJ1-5; 7 bases are a match to TRBD1. The V gene end was trimmed by 0 bases and the J gene end by 3 bases; junction bases not matched to a gene: 17. This CDR3 region has 20 residues. CDR1 is MGHRA and CDR2 is YSYEKL in the germline V gene.